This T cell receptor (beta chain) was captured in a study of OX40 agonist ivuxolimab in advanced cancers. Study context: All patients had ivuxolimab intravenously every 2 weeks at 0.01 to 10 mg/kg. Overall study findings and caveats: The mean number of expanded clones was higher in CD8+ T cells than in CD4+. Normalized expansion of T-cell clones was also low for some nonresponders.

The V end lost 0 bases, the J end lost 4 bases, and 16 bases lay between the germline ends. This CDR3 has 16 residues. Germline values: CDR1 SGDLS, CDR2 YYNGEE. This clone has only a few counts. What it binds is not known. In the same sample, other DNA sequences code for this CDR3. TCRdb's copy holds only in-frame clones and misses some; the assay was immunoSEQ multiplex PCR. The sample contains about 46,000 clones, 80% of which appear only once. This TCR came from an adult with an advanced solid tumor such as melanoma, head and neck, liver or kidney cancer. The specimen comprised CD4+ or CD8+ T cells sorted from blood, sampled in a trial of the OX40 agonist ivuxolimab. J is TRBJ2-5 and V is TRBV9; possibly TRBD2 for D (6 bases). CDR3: CASSVGGGSWGETQYF. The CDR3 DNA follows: TGTGCCAGCAGCGTAGGTGGGGGGTCCTGGGGAGAGACCCAGTACTTC.